Listed below are T cell receptor beta chains from one sample, sequenced in a study of CD8+ T cells in alopecia areata. Produced via immunoSEQ multiplex PCR; TCRdb's table is partial and in-frame only. The table includes a few hundred thousand clones, under 60% detected once. Sequencing was performed on CD4+ T cells sorted from blood, taken at week 4, from a patient treated with tofacitinib. These receptors all stem from a human donor with alopecia areata. Each CDR3 is given with its conserved first and last residue. The order of the fields is D gene, V gene, clone size, J gene, CDR3 DNA, CDR3 protein. A D gene is named only where the DNA matches it firmly. Size is stated for part of the rows, as once, few or many counts, or as a class when the clone is expanded.

>.|TRBV30|.|TRBJ1-6
TGTGCCTGGAGTGTACAGGGCGTCGGGTCACCCCTCCACTTT
CAWSVQGVGSPLHF
>TRBD1|TRBV4-3|few|TRBJ1-2
TGCGCCAGCAGCCAAGGCAGATTGGACAGGGGATTCGGCTACACCTTC
CASSQGRLDRGFGYTF
>.|TRBV6-1|.|TRBJ1-1
TGTGCCAGCAGTGACTCAGTGAACACTGAAGCTTTCTTT
CASSDSVNTEAFF
>TRBD1|TRBV9|.|TRBJ1-6
TGTGCCAGCAGCGTAAGGGACAGGGGCAATTCACCCCTCCACTTT
CASSVRDRGNSPLHF
>.|TRBV27|.|TRBJ2-4
TGTGCCAGCAGTTTATCGGGGGGGCCGATAAGAAACATTCAGTACTTC
CASSLSGGPIRNIQYF
>.|TRBV29-1|.|TRBJ2-5
TGCAGCGTTGAACTAGCTGGCGAGACCCAGTACTTC
CSVELAGETQYF
>.|TRBV29-1|.|TRBJ2-2
TGCAGCGTTGAAGTAGGGGTTAACACCGGGGAGCTGTTTTTT
CSVEVGVNTGELFF
>TRBD2|TRBV5-1|.|TRBJ2-5
TGCGCCAGCAGCTTGCCGGGGGGGCAAGAGACCCAGTACTTC
CASSLPGGQETQYF
>.|TRBV27|.|TRBJ2-7
TGTGCCAGCAGTTTATCGGGGGTTCACTCGATTGAATCCTACGAGCAGTACTTC
CASSLSGVHSIESYEQYF
>TRBD2|TRBV29-1|.|TRBJ2-3
TGCAGCTTGGGACTAGCAGATACGCAGTATTTT
CSLGLADTQYF
>TRBD1|TRBV2|few|TRBJ2-1
TGTGCCAGCAGCCCGGGACAGCCAGCCCTCTTC
CASSPGQPALF
>.|TRBV7-3|few|TRBJ2-1
TGTGCCAGCAGCTCCCCCGACTCCGACGTTTGGGACAATGAGCAGTTCTTC
CASSSPDSDVWDNEQFF
>.|TRBV14|few|TRBJ2-5
TGTGCCAGCAGCCAAGCGGATCGGGAGACCCAGTACTTC
CASSQADRETQYF